The next 18 T cell receptor beta chains were all read from a single sample in a study of identical twins. TCRdb reprocessed the 5' RACE reads with MiXCR, giving one entry per CDR3 protein. This table has about 890,000 distinct CDR3 sequences, around an eighth appearing once. The same sample was also studied in work on yellow fever vaccine responses in identical twins.

The sequenced material came from PBMCs. The source of these receptors is a woman aged 18-29 years in good health.

This clonotype was seen more than once but under ten times. The rearrangement links TRBV29-1 to TRBJ2-1; weak D call: TRBD2 (5 bases). Germline assignment: CDR1 SQVTM and CDR2 ANQGSEA. The CDR3 runs to 12 residues. The V end was cut by 4 bases, the J end by 6 bases, with 10 bases between. Here the CDR3 reads CSVVFAGNEQFF. The CDR3 DNA sequence: TGCAGCGTTGTCTTTGCGGGCAATGAGCAGTTCTTC.

The CDR3 bases are TGTGCCAGCAGCTTGCCGGGAAGCTACGAGCAGTACTTC. Amino acids: CASSLPGSYEQYF. The chain recombines TRBV11-3 with TRBJ2-7; the D gene is possibly TRBD2 (5 bases). Trimming removed 3 bases at V and 3 bases at J, with 9 bases between. The germline CDR1 and CDR2 sequences are SGHNT and YENEEA. The CDR3 is made up of 13 amino acids.

This clonotype was detected a few times. The J gene is TRBJ2-1, the V gene TRBV11-2; the D is unclear. Germline loops: CDR1 SGHAT, CDR2 FQNNGV. This CDR3 contains 14 residues. The V and J ends lost 2 bases and 4 bases respectively, with 9 bases between them. The CDR3 DNA reads as TGTGCCAGCAGCTTATTGAGAAGTTACAATGAGCAGTTCTTC. As protein: CASSLLRSYNEQFF.

The chain joins TRBV19 to TRBJ1-6, with unresolved D. Germline lookup yields CDR1 LNHDA and CDR2 SQIVND (reference sequence). Trimming stripped 7 bases from V and 9 bases from J, with 19 bases between. CDR3 size: 15 residues. As DNA, the CDR3 is TGTGCCAGTACAGCCGGGGTTTTTACGAGTTCACCCCTCCACTTT. It translates to CASTAGVFTSSPLHF.

This chain links TRBV11-1 with TRBJ2-1, with TRBD2 matching 14 bases. Germline-derived CDR1 and CDR2 are SGHAT and FQDESV (reference sequence). The CDR3 length is 19 residues. The junction had 9 bases not matched to a gene; V was cut back by 5 bases and J by 0 bases. The CDR3 DNA reads as TGTGCCAGCAGCGCGAGGACTAGCGGGGGGCTGAGCTCCTACAATGAGCAGTTCTTC. Its translation: CASSARTSGGLSSYNEQFF.

The chain carries TRBV5-1 and TRBJ2-2; no clear D. From germline, CDR1 is SGHRS and CDR2 YFSETQ. V shed 1 base and J shed 13 bases, with 17 bases lying between them. The CDR3 runs 14 residues. The CDR3 sequence: CASSLTDSRVGLFF. The CDR3 bases are TGCGCCAGCAGCTTGACCGACTCCCGAGTGGGGCTGTTTTTT.

This chain joins TRBV11-2 and TRBJ2-5, with D perhaps TRBD2 (5 bases). Trimming removed 2 bases from V and 4 bases from J, with 20 bases in between. The germline V gene has CDR1 SGHAT and CDR2 FQNNGV. CDR3 length: 17 residues. CDR3 in amino acids: CASSLNLGRREGETQYF. In DNA form, the CDR3 reads TGTGCCAGCAGCTTAAACTTGGGTCGAAGAGAGGGAGAGACCCAGTACTTC.

This clonotype was picked up a small number of times. This rearrangement joins TRBV7-8 to TRBJ2-5, with D perhaps matching TRBD2 (5 bases). CDR1 is SGHVS and CDR2 is FQNEAQ in the germline V gene. This CDR3 is 12 amino acids long. The V gene lost 0 bases and the J gene lost 7 bases, with 6 bases spanning the gap. The DNA for the CDR3 is TGTGCCAGCAGCTTAGCTGAGGGGACCCAGTACTTC. This encodes CASSLAEGTQYF.

This clonotype turned up a few times. The chain joins TRBV6-1 to TRBJ2-7, with D maybe TRBD1 (6 bases). V lost 6 bases and J 7 bases, leaving 22 bases between the germline ends. The CDR3 consists of 15 residues. Germline V lookup: CDR1 MNHNS, CDR2 SASEGT. As DNA, the CDR3 is TGTGCCAGCAGGGTAACTGGGTCAGGGGCGGAGGAGCAGTACTTC. Protein: CASRVTGSGAEEQYF.

This chain connects TRBV7-8 to TRBJ2-7; TRBD1 matches at 10 bases. Germline V CDR1 and CDR2: SGHVS, FQNEAQ. The CDR3 is made up of 14 amino acids. With 5 bases clipped from V and 4 bases from J, the junction kept 5 bases outside the gene matches. In nucleotides, the CDR3 is TGTGCCAGCAGCGCCCGGGACAGGGGTTACGAGCAGTACGTC. Translation: CASSARDRGYEQYV.

This clonotype was recorded a few times. The chain has TRBV10-2 and TRBJ2-3, with D tentatively TRBD1 (7 bases). Germline V gene data show CDR1 as WSHSY and CDR2 as SAAADI. This CDR3 comprises 14 residues. V was pared by 11 bases and J by 2 bases, with 17 bases between. The DNA of the CDR3 is TGCGCCTCTCGGAGGGGGCAGGTCACAGATACGCAGTATTTT. As protein: CASRRGQVTDTQYF.

In its sample, this clonotype was seen a few times. The chain combines TRBV15 with TRBJ2-3, with 9 nucleotides matching TRBD2. The CDR3 extends over 16 amino acids. Germline CDR1 reads LNHNV; CDR2 reads YYDKDF (reference sequence). J lost 7 bases, V lost 0 bases, and 8 bases had no gene match. CDR3 sequence (DNA): TGTGCCACCAGCAGAGAGCTAGGCGGGGGGGCGTATACGCAGTATTTT. Encoded protein: CATSRELGGGAYTQYF. Supplemented by reference TRBV15 and TRBJ2-3, the full variable domain reads DAMVIQNPRYQVTQFGKPVTLSCSQTLNHNVMYWYQQKSSQAPKLLFHYYDKDFNNEADTPDNFQSRRPNTSFCFLDIRSPGLGDTAMYLCATSRELGGGAYTQYFGPGTRLTVL.

This sequence joins TRBV4-1 and TRBJ2-1, with TRBD2 matching over 14 bases. V was pared by 1 base and J by 3 bases, with 8 bases of the junction left unmatched. CDR1 is MGHRA and CDR2 is YSYEKL in the germline V gene. This CDR3 comprises 19 residues. The CDR3 nucleotides are TGCGCCAGCAGCCAAGGACTAGCGGGAGGGCCTTCCCTCTACAATGAGCAGTTCTTC. It translates to CASSQGLAGGPSLYNEQFF.

This clonotype was picked up a small number of times. V usage is TRBV1 and J usage is TRBJ2-7. TRBV1 is noted as a pseudogene. The CDR3 is made up of 9 amino acids. CDR3: CTSSRAQYV. In DNA, the CDR3 is TGCACCAGCAGCCGAGCCCAGTACGTC.

The sample holds a few counts of this clonotype. This chain uses TRBV6-1 with TRBJ1-1; D is ambiguous. This CDR3 has 14 residues. Looked up from germline, CDR1 is MNHNS and CDR2 is SASEGT. Trimming pared 6 bases from V and 0 bases from J, leaving 11 bases between. Here the CDR3 reads CASRSKGMNTEAFF. The CDR3 region has the DNA TGTGCCAGCAGATCAAAGGGAATGAACACTGAAGCTTTCTTT.

The sample holds a few counts of this clonotype. The chain links TRBV12-3 or TRBV12-4 to TRBJ2-7, with 8 bases identical to TRBD1. This CDR3 comprises 14 residues. The J segment lost 5 bases and the V segment lost 1 base, leaving 4 bases of the junction unmatched. This CDR3 is CASSLGGQVDEQYF. CDR3 in DNA: TGTGCCAGCAGTTTAGGGGGACAGGTAGACGAGCAGTACTTC.

Ten or more counts support this clonotype. CDR3 coding DNA: TGTGCCAGCAGGGGGTTGGGACTAGCCAAAAACATTCAGTACTTC. It codes for CASRGLGLAKNIQYF. This chain connects TRBV6-1 to TRBJ2-4, with D perhaps matching TRBD2 (6 bases). There are 15 residues in the CDR3. Germline lookup yields CDR1 MNHNS and CDR2 SASEGT. Trimming left V 6 bases short and J 0 bases short, with 12 bases between.

The chain combines TRBV7-3 with TRBJ2-1; 7 bases line up with TRBD1. This CDR3 comprises 13 residues. V lost 5 bases and J lost 8; bases outside the gene matches: 6. Germline V CDR1 and CDR2: SGHTA, FQGTGA. The CDR3 loop is CASSKTGSDEQFF. The CDR3 DNA sequence: TGTGCCAGCAGCAAGACAGGGTCGGATGAGCAGTTCTTC.